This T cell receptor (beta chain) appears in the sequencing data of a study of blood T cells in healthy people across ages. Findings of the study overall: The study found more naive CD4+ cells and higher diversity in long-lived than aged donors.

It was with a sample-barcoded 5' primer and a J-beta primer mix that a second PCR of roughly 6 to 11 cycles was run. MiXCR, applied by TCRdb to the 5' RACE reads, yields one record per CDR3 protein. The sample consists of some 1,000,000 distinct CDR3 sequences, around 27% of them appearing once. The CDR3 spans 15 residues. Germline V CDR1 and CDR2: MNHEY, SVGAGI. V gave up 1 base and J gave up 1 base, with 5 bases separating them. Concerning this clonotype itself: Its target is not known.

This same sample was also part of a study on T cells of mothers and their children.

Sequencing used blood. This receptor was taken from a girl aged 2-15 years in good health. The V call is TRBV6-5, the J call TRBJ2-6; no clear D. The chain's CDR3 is CASSYYVSGANVLTF. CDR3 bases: TGTGCCAGCAGTTACTATGTATCTGGGGCCAACGTCCTGACTTTC.